What follows are 23 T cell receptor beta chains derived from one specimen sequenced in a study of CD8 T cells in ankylosing spondylitis. From the 5' RACE reads, TCRdb called clonotypes with MiXCR, one entry per CDR3 protein. The sample includes hundreds of thousands of distinct CDR3 sequences, approximately 22% seen only once; the top ten take over 10%. The sample comprised blood, either unsorted or a sorted T cell fraction (not recorded which). These receptors originate from a male donor with ankylosing spondylitis or in good health (not recorded which).

This clonotype has a handful of counts. The chain recombines TRBV20-1 with TRBJ1-6; the match to TRBD1 covers 9 bases. The germline V gene has CDR1 DFQATT and CDR2 SNEGSKA (reference sequence). With 1 base clipped from V and 3 bases from J, the junction kept 10 bases outside the gene matches. There are 18 residues in the CDR3. For the CDR3, the DNA is TGCAGTGCTAGAGGGGACAGGGCCCAAAACTACTATAATTCACCCCTCCACTTT. Translated, it gives CSARGDRAQNYYNSPLHF.

The chain uses TRBV15 and TRBJ2-3; D gene uncertain. Deletions cut 5 bases from V and 4 bases from J, with 7 bases between. The V gene's germline CDR1 is LNHNV and CDR2 YYDKDF (reference sequence). The CDR3 has 12 residues. The CDR3 DNA reads as TGTGCCACCAGCGATGTGGCAGATACGCAGTATTTT. This encodes CATSDVADTQYF.

The table lists this clonotype with a few counts. The chain uses TRBV12-3 or TRBV12-4 and TRBJ1-3; a weak D match, TRBD1 (5 bases). The germline V and J ends were trimmed by 3 bases and 2 bases, with 8 bases remaining between them. This CDR3 has 14 amino acids. CDR3 protein: CASSFQGAGNTIYF. For the CDR3, the DNA is TGTGCCAGCAGTTTTCAAGGGGCTGGAAACACCATATATTTT.

This clonotype was seen a handful of times. The chain employs TRBV7-9 and TRBJ2-5, with D perhaps assigned TRBD1 or TRBD2 (5 bases each). This CDR3 spans 14 amino acids. Germline values: CDR1 SEHNR, CDR2 FQNEAQ (reference sequence). V lost 5 bases to trimming and J lost 5 bases, with 15 bases between them. The DNA for the CDR3 is TGTGCCAGCAGCCATCGGGACCAAGGCGAGACCCAGTACTTC. Translated: CASSHRDQGETQYF.

Only a few counts were recorded for this clonotype. Germline is not matched at one junction end, which may reflect a read error. V gene TRBV2 combines with J gene TRBJ1-5, with a tentative D call TRBD1 (6 bases). The CDR3 has 12 residues. Looked up from germline, CDR1 is SNHLY and CDR2 is FYNNEI. The CDR3 here is CASREGGQPQHF. CDR3 DNA sequence: TGTGCCAGCAGAGAAGGGGGTCAGCCCCAGCATTTT.

The table lists this clonotype with a few counts. The V call is TRBV7-9, the J call TRBJ1-1; no reliable D call. Deletions cut 3 bases from V and 7 bases from J, with 12 bases between. In germline, CDR1 is SEHNR, CDR2 FQNEAQ (reference sequence). This CDR3 region has 13 residues. The CDR3 DNA follows: TGTGCCAGCAGCTTGGATGACTCCCATGAAGCTTTCTTT. Amino acids: CASSLDDSHEAFF.

This clonotype was detected only a few times. The rearrangement uses TRBV20-1 and TRBJ2-7; unclear D gene. The V gene lost 6 bases and the J gene lost 1 base, with 13 bases spanning the gap. Germline values: CDR1 DFQATT, CDR2 SNEGSKA (reference sequence). This CDR3 has 13 residues. The CDR3 DNA sequence: TGCAGTGCCACGGAACAGCAGTCCTACGAGCAGTACTTC. It specifies CSATEQQSYEQYF.

This clonotype came up a few times. This chain uses TRBV13 with TRBJ2-4, with D possibly matching TRBD1 (7 bases). The CDR3 runs to 16 residues. The V end lost 5 bases, the J end lost 0 bases, and 14 bases lay between the germline ends. Germline CDR1 reads PRHDT; CDR2 reads FYEKMQ (reference sequence). CDR3 region: CASSHRQGLAKNIQYF. The CDR3 region has the DNA TGTGCCAGCAGCCACCGACAGGGACTAGCCAAAAACATTCAGTACTTC.

V gene TRBV20-1 combines with J gene TRBJ2-1, with 7 bases identical to TRBD2. The germline V gene encodes CDR1 DFQATT and CDR2 SNEGSKA (reference sequence). The V gene end was trimmed by 5 bases and the J gene end by 10 bases; junction bases not matched to a gene: 23. The CDR3 is made up of 17 amino acids. For the CDR3, the DNA is TGCAGTGCTGAACCCGGGGCAGCGGGGCCCCTTTGGGGGGAGCAGTTCTTC. Protein sequence: CSAEPGAAGPLWGEQFF.

This clonotype appeared a few times. The J gene is TRBJ1-6, the V gene TRBV9; D is ambiguous. Trimming pared 3 bases from V and 5 bases from J, leaving 9 bases between. The length of the CDR3 is 14 residues. The germline V gene encodes CDR1 SGDLS and CDR2 YYNGEE. The CDR3 DNA reads TGTGCCAGCAGCGCCGACGGAGATAATTCACCCCTCCACTTT. Amino acids: CASSADGDNSPLHF.

The gene calls are TRBV19 and TRBJ2-1; D perhaps matches TRBD1 (6 bases). The germline V and J ends were trimmed by 9 bases and 7 bases, with 13 bases remaining between them. The CDR3 has 12 residues. Germline V CDR1 and CDR2: LNHDA, SQIVND (reference sequence). The CDR3 bases are TGTGCCAGCCACTCAGGGGTGAATGAGCAGTTCTTC. Its protein product is CASHSGVNEQFF.

The chain employs TRBV4-1 and TRBJ2-3; D may be TRBD1 (5 bases). The CDR3 is 14 amino acids. Germline V CDR1 and CDR2: MGHRA, YSYEKL. V gave up 5 bases and J gave up 2 bases, with 11 bases separating them. The CDR3 sequence: CASSYTRVTDTQYF. CDR3 DNA sequence: TGCGCCAGCAGCTACACCAGGGTCACAGATACGCAGTATTTT.

The chain joins TRBV12-3 or TRBV12-4 to TRBJ2-7; possible D gene TRBD2, 6 bases. The length of the CDR3 is 13 residues. The V and J ends lost 6 bases and 1 base respectively, with 10 bases between them. CDR3 nucleotides: TGTGCCAGCAGGCCGGGACTGTCCTACGAGCAGTACTTC. It specifies CASRPGLSYEQYF.

This clonotype was detected only a few times. The rearrangement uses TRBV18 and TRBJ2-5, with a weak D call TRBD2 (6 bases). Germline V lookup: CDR1 KGHSH, CDR2 LQKENI. This CDR3 is 16 amino acids long. V lost 5 bases and J lost 5, with 21 bases in between. As DNA, the CDR3 is TGTGCCAGCTCATCGCCTGGTAATAGCGGAGAGGAGACCCAGTACTTC. Translating it yields CASSSPGNSGEETQYF.

This clonotype was counted a few times. V gene TRBV29-1 combines with J gene TRBJ2-7; D might be TRBD1 (6 bases). Trimming left V 6 bases short and J 1 base short, with 13 bases between. The CDR3 contains 13 residues. From germline, CDR1 is SQVTM and CDR2 ANQGSEA. The CDR3 reads CSVVDSPSYEQYF. Here the CDR3 DNA reads TGCAGCGTGGTGGACAGTCCTTCCTACGAGCAGTACTTC.

A few counts support this clonotype. CDR3 sequence: CASSSLSGYNEQFF. CDR3 sequence (DNA): TGTGCCAGCAGCTCGCTCAGCGGGTACAATGAGCAGTTCTTC. The chain links TRBV11-2 to TRBJ2-1; TRBD2 might be the D (6 bases). CDR1 SGHAT and CDR2 FQNNGV come from the germline V gene. V lost 4 bases to trimming and J lost 4 bases, with 11 bases between them. This CDR3 spans 14 amino acids.

The rearrangement links TRBV11-2 to TRBJ2-3, with 7 nucleotides matching TRBD1. CDR1 is SGHAT and CDR2 is FQNNGV in the germline V gene. This CDR3 has 19 amino acids. V trimming: 5 bases; J trimming: 0 bases; junction bases outside the gene matches: 17. Here the CDR3 reads CASSNRRQGPGTSTDTQYF. CDR3 bases: TGTGCCAGCAGCAACCGAAGACAGGGACCCGGAACTAGCACAGATACGCAGTATTTT.

On this clonotype: One end of the junction fails to match germline, which may point to a read error. The chain joins TRBV12-3 or TRBV12-4 to TRBJ2-1, with 7 nucleotides matching TRBD2. CDR3 length equals 19 residues. CDR3 in amino acids: CTSSLGDLRGRSSYNEQFF. DNA for the CDR3: TGTACCAGCAGTTTAGGGGACCTGCGGGGGAGATCCTCCTACAATGAGCAGTTCTTC.

The V gene is TRBV20-1, the J gene TRBJ2-7; D possibly uses TRBD1 or TRBD2 (5 bases each). V lost 8 bases to trimming and J lost 0 bases, with 14 bases between them. Germline V gives CDR1 DFQATT, CDR2 SNEGSKA (reference sequence). The CDR3 loop spans 13 amino acids. CDR3 sequence (DNA): TGCAGTTCAACACTCGGGACCTCCTACGAGCAGTACTTC. Translating gives CSSTLGTSYEQYF.

The rearrangement joins TRBV29-1 to TRBJ2-7; 12 bases line up with TRBD2. Unmatched junction bases numbered 5, after V lost 7 bases and J lost 1 base. CDR1 and CDR2 from the germline V gene are SQVTM and ANQGSEA. CDR3 size: 14 residues. The CDR3 is CSARLAGGSYEQYF. CDR3 DNA: TGCAGCGCACGCCTAGCGGGGGGGTCCTACGAGCAGTACTTC.

As for this clonotype: One end of the junction varies from germline; a read error may be responsible. The rearrangement uses TRBV4-1 and TRBJ2-7; D unclear. From germline, CDR1 is MGHRA and CDR2 YSYEKL. The CDR3 is made up of 12 amino acids. The DNA for the CDR3 is TGCGCCAGCAGCCAAGGCTATTTACCCCCTTCCTTC. It translates to CASSQGYLPPSF.

This clonotype was detected a few times. The rearrangement uses TRBV29-1 and TRBJ2-1; D could derive from TRBD1 or TRBD2 (5 bases each). Deletions cut 3 bases from V and 9 bases from J, with 9 bases between. The CDR3 covers 11 residues. CDR1 and CDR2 from the germline V gene are SQVTM and ANQGSEA. The CDR3 sequence: CSVERGPEQFF. CDR3 nucleotides: TGCAGCGTTGAGAGGGGTCCTGAGCAGTTCTTC.

This clonotype was detected only once. This chain links TRBV2 with TRBJ2-2; D may be TRBD2 (6 bases). With 5 bases removed from V and 4 bases from J, the gap between germline ends came to 23 bases. The germline V gene has CDR1 SNHLY and CDR2 FYNNEI. This CDR3 comprises 18 residues. In DNA form, the CDR3 reads TGTGCCAGCAGTTCTGAGGGTGTGGCGGGATGGGTCACCGGGGAGCTGTTTTTT. Translated: CASSSEGVAGWVTGELFF.